These 5 T cell receptor beta chains share one sample of origin, sequenced in a study of T cell clonotyping in hematopoietic cell transplantation. Here immunoSEQ multiplex PCR was the method, and the copy in TCRdb shows in-frame clones only, minus some. This sample has 9,000 or so clones, with approximately 79% found just once. The material was peripheral blood mononuclear cells, obtained 180 days after allogeneic stem cell transplant. These TCRs come from a female patient aged 50-59 years who had an allogeneic stem cell transplant from a related donor, so the T cells may come from the graft donor. Some clones in this sample may be carry-over from other donors' samples.

CDR3: CASSLRDRSYGYTF. In nucleotides, the CDR3 is TGTGCCAGCAGCCTCCGGGACAGGAGTTATGGCTACACCTTC. The chain recombines TRBV5-5 with TRBJ1-2, with TRBD1 identical over 8 bases. The CDR3 spans 14 residues. Germline values: CDR1 SGHKS, CDR2 YYEKEE (reference sequence). Unmatched junction bases numbered 7, after V lost 4 bases and J lost 5 bases.

V gene TRBV5-6 combines with J gene TRBJ2-7; no clear D. The CDR3 is 12 residues long. V dropped 7 bases and J dropped 2 bases, with 10 bases sitting between them. The V gene's germline CDR1 is SGHDT and CDR2 YYEEEE. CDR3 sequence (DNA): TGTGCCAGCGCAAGAATTCCCTACGAGCAGTACTTC. It is translated as CASARIPYEQYF.

This sequence joins TRBV7-6 and TRBJ1-2; D remains ambiguous. From germline, CDR1 is SGHVS and CDR2 FNYEAQ. This CDR3 has 14 residues. V gave up 1 base and J gave up 0 bases, with 6 bases separating them. Here the CDR3 DNA reads TGTGCCAGCAGCTTAGGGCCATCTAACTATGGCTACACCTTC. Translated, it gives CASSLGPSNYGYTF.

The chain has TRBV7-9 and TRBJ1-1; no clear D. Trimming left V 1 base short and J 5 bases short, with 8 bases between. This CDR3 has 13 residues. Germline V gene sequence: CDR1 SEHNR, CDR2 FQNEAQ (reference sequence). The CDR3 is CASSLVSETEAFF. In DNA, the CDR3 is TGTGCCAGCAGCTTAGTCAGTGAAACTGAAGCTTTCTTT.

This rearrangement joins TRBV30 to TRBJ2-7, with 7 bases identical to TRBD2. CDR3 length: 13 amino acids. V was pared by 5 bases and J by 6 bases, with 10 bases of the junction left unmatched. Germline-derived CDR1 and CDR2 are GTSNPN and SVGIG (reference sequence). This CDR3 reads CAWRLGGGIEQYF. CDR3 in DNA: TGTGCCTGGCGATTGGGCGGGGGAATCGAGCAGTACTTC.